This T cell receptor (beta chain) is from a study of blood T cell repertoires in COVID-19. Study summary: The United States, Italy and Spain were the sources of the acute and convalescent COVID-19 samples.

This clone appeared a few times. This CDR3 comprises 14 residues. The V gene lost 8 bases and the J gene lost 0 bases, with 14 bases spanning the gap. Germline V gives CDR1 MDHEN, CDR2 SYDVKM. In the original analysis: Reference gene primers were amplified, and this amplification served to estimate nucleated cell counts. Here immunoSEQ multiplex PCR was the method, and the copy in TCRdb shows in-frame clones only, minus some. The DNA was the basis for D and trimming; V, J and clone size are from that table. Of roughly 100,000 clones listed, less than 90% were seen once; the top ten hold over 1.5%. The TCR originated in an elderly man with acute or convalescent COVID-19. The V and J genes are TRBV28 and TRBJ2-7; D is perhaps TRBD1 (6 bases). Sequenced sample: peripheral blood. The CDR3 DNA reads TGTGCCAGCTGTAGAGGGGGAAGCTCCTACGAGCAGTACTTC. It yields the protein CASCRGGSSYEQYF.